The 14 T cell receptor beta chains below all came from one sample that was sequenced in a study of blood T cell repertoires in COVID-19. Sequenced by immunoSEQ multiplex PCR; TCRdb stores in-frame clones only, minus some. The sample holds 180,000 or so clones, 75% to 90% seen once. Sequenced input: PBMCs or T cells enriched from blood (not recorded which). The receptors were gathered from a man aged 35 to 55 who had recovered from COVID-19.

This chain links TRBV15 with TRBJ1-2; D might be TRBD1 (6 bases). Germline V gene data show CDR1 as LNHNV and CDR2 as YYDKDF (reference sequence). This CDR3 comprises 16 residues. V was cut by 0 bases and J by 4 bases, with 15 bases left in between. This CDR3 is CATSRDYSGGRYGYTF. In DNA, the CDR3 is TGTGCCACCAGCAGAGATTATAGCGGGGGGCGCTATGGCTACACCTTC.

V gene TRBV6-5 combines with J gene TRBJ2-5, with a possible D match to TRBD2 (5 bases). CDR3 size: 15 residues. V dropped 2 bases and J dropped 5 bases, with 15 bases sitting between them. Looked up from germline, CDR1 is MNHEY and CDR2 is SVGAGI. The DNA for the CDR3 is TGTGCCAGCAGTTACCGAGACCCGAGGGCGGAGACCCAGTACTTC. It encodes CASSYRDPRAETQYF.

CDR3 DNA: TGTGCCAGTAGTACTTCAGGGGCTAGTAACTATGGCTACACCTTC. Amino acid sequence: CASSTSGASNYGYTF. The rearrangement links TRBV19 to TRBJ1-2; D possibly corresponds to TRBD1 (6 bases). The germline CDR1 and CDR2 sequences are LNHDA and SQIVND (reference sequence). Trimming cost V 4 bases and J 1 base, with 13 bases left between them. The CDR3 contains 15 residues.

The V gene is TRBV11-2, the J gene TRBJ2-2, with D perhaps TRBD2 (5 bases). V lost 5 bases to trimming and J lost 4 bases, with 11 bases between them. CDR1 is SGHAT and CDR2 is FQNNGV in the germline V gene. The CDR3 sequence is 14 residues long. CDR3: CASSPRTGTGELFF. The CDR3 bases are TGTGCCAGCAGCCCCAGGACTGGCACCGGGGAGCTGTTTTTT. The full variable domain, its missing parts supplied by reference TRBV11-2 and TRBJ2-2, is EAGVAQSPRYKIIEKRQSVAFWCNPISGHATLYWYQQILGQGPKLLIQFQNNGVVDDSQLPKDRFSAERLKGVDSTLKIQPAKLEDSAVYLCASSPRTGTGELFFGEGSRLTVL.

The CDR3 protein is CSASLLHSTGAAYTF. The DNA for the CDR3 is TGCAGTGCTAGTCTTTTACACTCGACAGGGGCGGCATACACCTTC. The V call is TRBV20-1, the J call TRBJ1-2; 8 bases are shared with TRBD1. This CDR3 comprises 15 residues. The trim removed 3 bases at V and 11 bases at J, leaving 17 bases unmatched. CDR1 and CDR2 from the germline V gene are DFQATT and SNEGSKA (reference sequence).

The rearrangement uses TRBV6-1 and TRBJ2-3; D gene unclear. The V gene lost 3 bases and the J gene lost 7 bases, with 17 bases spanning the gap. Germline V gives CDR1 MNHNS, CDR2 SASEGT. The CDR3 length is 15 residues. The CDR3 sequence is CASSDPLIAPHTQYF. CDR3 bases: TGTGCCAGCAGTGATCCCTTAATCGCGCCCCATACGCAGTATTTT.

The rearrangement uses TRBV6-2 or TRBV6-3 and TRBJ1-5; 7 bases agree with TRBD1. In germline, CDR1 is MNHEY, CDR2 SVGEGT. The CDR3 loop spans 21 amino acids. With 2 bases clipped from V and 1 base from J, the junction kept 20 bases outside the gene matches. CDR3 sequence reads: CASSYIPFRGRLSASNQPQHF. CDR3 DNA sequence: TGTGCCAGCAGTTACATCCCGTTTAGGGGGCGACTGTCCGCGAGCAATCAGCCCCAGCATTTT.

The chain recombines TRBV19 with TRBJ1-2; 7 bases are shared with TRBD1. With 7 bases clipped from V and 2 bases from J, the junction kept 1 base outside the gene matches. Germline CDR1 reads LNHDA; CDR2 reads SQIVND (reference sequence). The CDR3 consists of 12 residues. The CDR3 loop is CASMTGNYGYTF. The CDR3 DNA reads TGTGCCAGTATGACAGGGAACTATGGCTACACCTTC.

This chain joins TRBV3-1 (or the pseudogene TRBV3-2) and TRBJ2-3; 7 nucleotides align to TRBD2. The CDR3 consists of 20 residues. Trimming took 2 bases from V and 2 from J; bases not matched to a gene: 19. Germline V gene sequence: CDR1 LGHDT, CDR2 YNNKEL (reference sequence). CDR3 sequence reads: CASSQIKSDSGRGNTDTQYF. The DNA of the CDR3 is TGTGCCAGCAGCCAAATAAAGAGTGACTCGGGGAGGGGTAACACAGATACGCAGTATTTT.

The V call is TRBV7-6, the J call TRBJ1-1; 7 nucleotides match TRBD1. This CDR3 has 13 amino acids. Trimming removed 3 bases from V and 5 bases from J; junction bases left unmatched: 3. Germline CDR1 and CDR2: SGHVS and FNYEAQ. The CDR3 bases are TGTGCCAGCAGCTTTCTCAGGGGGACTGAAGCTTTCTTT. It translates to CASSFLRGTEAFF. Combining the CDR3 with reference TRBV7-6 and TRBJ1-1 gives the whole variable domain GAGVSQSPRYKVTKRGQDVALRCDPISGHVSLYWYRQALGQGPEFLTYFNYEAQQDKSGLPNDRFSAERPEGSISTLTIQRTEQRDSAMYRCASSFLRGTEAFFGQGTRLTVV.

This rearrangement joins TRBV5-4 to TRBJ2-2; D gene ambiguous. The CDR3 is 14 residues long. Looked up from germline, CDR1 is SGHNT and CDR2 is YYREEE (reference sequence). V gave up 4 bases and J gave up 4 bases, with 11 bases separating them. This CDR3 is CASSVVKSTGELFF. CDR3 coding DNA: TGTGCCAGCAGCGTCGTGAAGAGCACCGGGGAGCTGTTTTTT.

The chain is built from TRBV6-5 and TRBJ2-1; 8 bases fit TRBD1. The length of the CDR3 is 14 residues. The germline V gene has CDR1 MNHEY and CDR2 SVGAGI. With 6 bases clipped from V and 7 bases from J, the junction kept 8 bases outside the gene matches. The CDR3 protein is CASSLTGEANEQFF. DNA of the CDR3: TGTGCCAGCAGCTTGACAGGGGAGGCGAATGAGCAGTTCTTC.

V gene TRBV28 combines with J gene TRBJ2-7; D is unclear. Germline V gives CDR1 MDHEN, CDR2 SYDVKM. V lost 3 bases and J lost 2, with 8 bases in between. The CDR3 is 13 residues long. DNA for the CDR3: TGTGCCAGCAGTTTCGAGTTTGCCTACGAGCAGTACTTC. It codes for CASSFEFAYEQYF.

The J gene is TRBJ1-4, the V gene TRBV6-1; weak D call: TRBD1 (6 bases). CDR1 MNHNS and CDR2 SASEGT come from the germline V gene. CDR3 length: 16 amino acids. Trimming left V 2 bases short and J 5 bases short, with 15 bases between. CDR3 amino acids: CASSEMIGRGNEKLFF. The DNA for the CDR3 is TGTGCCAGCAGTGAAATGATCGGGAGGGGGAATGAAAAACTGTTTTTT.